This passage covers 27 T cell receptor beta chains from one sample sequenced in a study of blood T cells in healthy people across ages. Primers used in a second PCR of roughly 7 to 12 cycles were a sample-barcoded 5' primer and a J-beta primer mix. One entry per CDR3 protein results from TCRdb running MiXCR on the 5' RACE reads. The table lists about 1.4 million distinct CDR3 sequences, 59% of them singletons. The sequencing input was blood. Receptors originate from a man younger than 35 in good health.

This chain links TRBV11-2 with TRBJ2-4, with 8 nucleotides matching TRBD1. This CDR3 is 14 amino acids long. V lost 0 bases, J lost 13 bases, and 8 bases stayed unmatched. The germline gives CDR1 SGHAT, CDR2 FQNNGV. For the CDR3, the DNA is TGTGCCAGCAGCTTAGAGCAGGGGGCGTGGGAGCAGTACTTC. Translating it yields CASSLEQGAWEQYF.

V is TRBV6-1 and J is TRBJ1-4; D unclear. Per germline, CDR1 MNHNS and CDR2 SASEGT. The CDR3 totals 16 residues. With 7 bases removed from V and 0 bases from J, the gap between germline ends came to 15 bases. The CDR3 loop is CASIFYWATTNEKLFF. CDR3 sequence (DNA): TGTGCCAGCATCTTCTATTGGGCAACAACTAATGAAAAACTGTTTTTT.

In nucleotides, the CDR3 is TGTGCCAGCAGCAAAGGAGGCAGGATCCAAGAGACCCAGTACTTC. It yields the protein CASSKGGRIQETQYF. The rearrangement uses TRBV21-1 and TRBJ2-5. TRBV21-1 is a recognized pseudogene. CDR3 length equals 15 residues.

This rearrangement joins TRBV4-1 to TRBJ1-5, with D hard to call. Trimming stripped 1 base from V and 3 bases from J, with 10 bases between. The CDR3 sequence is 15 residues long. CDR1 is MGHRA, CDR2 YSYEKL, per germline. CDR3 sequence reads: CASSQVAQINQPQHF. The CDR3 coding sequence is TGCGCCAGCAGCCAAGTAGCACAGATCAATCAGCCCCAGCATTTT.

This clonotype was found once. The CDR3 loop reads CSVEEVENTEAFF. CDR3 sequence (DNA): TGCAGCGTTGAAGAAGTAGAGAACACTGAAGCTTTCTTT. The chain joins TRBV29-1 to TRBJ1-1, with D unresolved. Germline CDR1 is SQVTM and CDR2 is ANQGSEA. V lost 0 bases, J lost 1 base, and 6 bases lay in between. The CDR3 sequence is 13 residues long.

This clonotype was found a few times. The chain couples TRBV12-3 or TRBV12-4 to TRBJ2-5; perhaps TRBD1 as D (5 bases). The CDR3 sequence is 12 residues long. V lost 5 bases and J 3 bases, leaving 7 bases between the germline ends. The CDR3 loop reads CASSRQKETQYF. CDR3 in DNA: TGTGCCAGCAGTAGACAGAAAGAGACCCAGTACTTC.

The CDR3 spells CASSYDGPYEQYF. The CDR3 coding sequence is TGTGCCAGCAGCTACGACGGGCCCTACGAGCAGTACTTC. The chain uses TRBV7-9 and TRBJ2-7; D uncertain. The CDR3 spans 13 residues. In germline, CDR1 is SEHNR, CDR2 FQNEAQ (reference sequence). Trimming pared 4 bases from V and 2 bases from J, leaving 9 bases between.

The chain's CDR3 is CASSPDRGQNEQFF. CDR3 in DNA: TGTGCCAGCAGTCCCGACAGGGGGCAAAATGAGCAGTTCTTC. The V gene is TRBV6-5, the J gene TRBJ2-1; 10 bases fit TRBD1. This CDR3 has 14 amino acids. Germline CDR1 and CDR2: MNHEY and SVGAGI. V trimming: 5 bases; J trimming: 7 bases; junction bases outside the gene matches: 5.

This clonotype was seen a handful of times. This chain links TRBV12-3 or TRBV12-4 with TRBJ1-2; D is ambiguous. V shed 3 bases and J shed 4 bases, with 6 bases lying between them. The CDR3 length is 12 residues. This CDR3 reads CASSFNGYGYTF. CDR3 nucleotide sequence: TGTGCCAGCAGTTTCAACGGCTATGGCTACACCTTC.

The chain carries TRBV7-9 and TRBJ2-5; 7 bases agree with TRBD2. V gave up 7 bases and J gave up 4 bases; unmatched junction bases: 9. The CDR3 contains 14 residues. Germline V gene sequence: CDR1 SEHNR, CDR2 FQNEAQ (reference sequence). This CDR3 is CASTTGLVLETQYF. The CDR3 DNA sequence: TGTGCCAGCACCACCGGACTAGTCCTAGAGACCCAGTACTTC.

V gene TRBV7-6 combines with J gene TRBJ2-1; the D is unclear. The CDR3 contains 15 residues. The germline CDR1 and CDR2 sequences are SGHVS and FNYEAQ. V shed 0 bases and J shed 7 bases, with 13 bases lying between them. The chain's CDR3 is CASSLAPYPNNEQFF. DNA for the CDR3: TGTGCCAGCAGCTTAGCCCCTTACCCTAATAATGAGCAGTTCTTC.

With regard to this clonotype: This may be a read error: a much more frequent sequence differs by one nucleotide. The genes are TRBV2 and TRBJ1-1, with a tentative D call TRBD1 (6 bases). The CDR3 consists of 11 residues. Germline V gives CDR1 SNHLY, CDR2 FYNNEI. The V gene lost 7 bases and the J gene lost 5 bases, with 8 bases spanning the gap. The CDR3 nucleotides are TGTGCCAGCACCCAGGGGACTGAAGCTTTCTTT. Translated: CASTQGTEAFF. Full variable domain (missing parts from reference TRBV2 and TRBJ1-1): EPEVTQTPSHQVTQMGQEVILRCVPISNHLYFYWYRQILGQKVEFLVSFYNNEISEKSEIFDDQFSVERPDGSNFTLKIRSTKLEDSAMYFCASTQGTEAFFGQGTRLTVV.

The chain has TRBV30 and TRBJ2-3, with 12 nucleotides matching TRBD2. The J segment lost 4 bases and the V segment lost 4 bases, leaving 6 bases of the junction unmatched. Germline V lookup: CDR1 GTSNPN, CDR2 SVGIG (reference sequence). The length of the CDR3 is 15 residues. Here the CDR3 reads CAWTTSGSSADTQYF. The CDR3 DNA reads as TGTGCCTGGACGACTAGCGGGAGTTCAGCAGATACGCAGTATTTT.

The chain has TRBV29-1 and TRBJ2-4; 12 bases fit TRBD2. TRBJ2-5 explains the end of the DNA better; the J call may be wrong. CDR3 length: 17 residues. Per germline, CDR1 SQVTM and CDR2 ANQGSEA. This CDR3 is CSVPPPSGGALWETQYF. CDR3 DNA: TGCAGCGTTCCCCCTCCTAGCGGGGGGGCCCTCTGGGAGACCCAGTACTTC.

The rearrangement uses TRBV11-1 and TRBJ2-2; tentatively, D is TRBD1 (6 bases). Looked up from germline, CDR1 is SGHAT and CDR2 is FQDESV (reference sequence). The CDR3 consists of 15 residues. V lost 1 base and J 4 bases, leaving 10 bases between the germline ends. For the CDR3, the DNA is TGTGCCAGCAGCTTAGAACAGGGTATCACCGGGGAGCTGTTTTTT. This codes for CASSLEQGITGELFF.

The genes are TRBV6-5 and TRBJ2-7; no clear D gene. Germline V gene data show CDR1 as MNHEY and CDR2 as SVGAGI. This CDR3 contains 10 residues. Trimming removed 10 bases at V and 5 bases at J, with 9 bases between. CDR3 bases: TGTGCCACCCAACTTGACGAGCAGTACTTC. The encoded protein is CATQLDEQYF.

V gene TRBV30 combines with J gene TRBJ1-1; D gene unclear. Germline V gene sequence: CDR1 GTSNPN, CDR2 SVGIG (reference sequence). There are 14 residues in the CDR3. Trimming removed 3 bases from V and 3 bases from J, with 14 bases in between. CDR3 region: CAWRPRVADTEAFF. CDR3 nucleotides: TGTGCCTGGAGGCCAAGGGTGGCTGACACTGAAGCTTTCTTT.

This clonotype was observed a handful of times. The chain couples TRBV25-1 to TRBJ1-5, with 7 bases that match TRBD1. V shed 8 bases, J shed 4 bases, and the junction held 5 bases outside the gene matches. Germline V gives CDR1 MGHDK, CDR2 SYGVNS. This CDR3 is built from 13 residues. The CDR3: CASQDRLNQPQHF. Here the CDR3 DNA reads TGTGCCAGCCAGGACAGGTTGAATCAGCCCCAGCATTTT. Full variable domain (outside the CDR3, taken from reference TRBV25-1 and TRBJ1-5): EADIYQTPRYLVIGTGKKITLECSQTMGHDKMYWYQQDPGMELHLIHYSYGVNSTEKGDLSSESTVSRIRTEHFPLTLESARPSHTSQYLCASQDRLNQPQHFGDGTRLSIL.

The chain combines TRBV2 with TRBJ2-1; 9 bases agree with TRBD1. CDR1 and CDR2 from the germline V gene are SNHLY and FYNNEI. Trimming took 5 bases from V and 1 from J; bases not matched to a gene: 3. This CDR3 contains 15 residues. In DNA form, the CDR3 reads TGTGCCAGCAGTAAGGGACAGGGATCCTACAATGAGCAGTTCTTC. Encoded protein: CASSKGQGSYNEQFF.

This sequence joins TRBV29-1 and TRBJ2-1; 12 nucleotides align to TRBD2. Germline lookup yields CDR1 SQVTM and CDR2 ANQGSEA. The ends lost 1 base at V and 6 bases at J; junction bases unmatched: 10. This CDR3 spans 17 amino acids. The CDR3 loop is CSVEGPASGRDLNEQFF. The CDR3 DNA reads as TGCAGCGTTGAAGGTCCGGCTAGCGGGAGGGATCTCAATGAGCAGTTCTTC.

CDR3 sequence (DNA): TGTGCCATCAGCACGACTTGGAGCGGGGGGGCTATCAGCACAGATACGCAGTATTTT. Amino acids: CAISTTWSGGAISTDTQYF. The rearrangement links TRBV10-3 to TRBJ2-3; TRBD2 matches 10 bases. Germline V lookup: CDR1 ENHRY, CDR2 SYGVKD. The ends lost 6 bases at V and 0 bases at J; junction bases unmatched: 15. The CDR3 consists of 19 residues.

On this clonotype: This clone may be a read error of a much larger clone one base away. This chain joins TRBV29-1 and TRBJ1-2; possible D gene TRBD1, 5 bases. Trimming left V 8 bases short and J 2 bases short, with 12 bases between. CDR1 is SQVTM and CDR2 is ANQGSEA in the germline V gene. The CDR3 sequence is 12 residues long. The CDR3 DNA reads as TGCAGCAGGTTCTGGGGGAACTATGGCTACACCTTC. Protein product: CSRFWGNYGYTF. The entire variable domain, with the rest obtained from reference TRBV29-1 and TRBJ1-2, is as follows: SAVISQKPSRDICQRGTSLTIQCQVDSQVTMMFWYRQQPGQSLTLIATANQGSEATYESGFVIDKFPISRPNLTFSTLTVSNMSPEDSSIYLCSRFWGNYGYTFGSGTRLTVV.

V is TRBV11-2 and J is TRBJ2-3; 14 bases line up with TRBD2. Per germline, CDR1 SGHAT and CDR2 FQNNGV. The CDR3 sequence is 17 residues long. The J segment lost 3 bases and the V segment lost 3 bases, leaving 5 bases of the junction unmatched. In nucleotides, the CDR3 is TGTGCCAGCAGCTTTTCCGGGACTAGCGGGAGTACAGATACGCAGTATTTT. Protein sequence: CASSFSGTSGSTDTQYF.

This clonotype was seen only a few times. This sequence joins TRBV6-6 and TRBJ2-3, with D uncertain. The V gene's germline CDR1 is MNHNY and CDR2 SVGAGI (reference sequence). V was trimmed by 0 bases and J by 4 bases, leaving 8 bases between them. The CDR3 contains 14 residues. This chain's CDR3 is CASSYSLLADTQYF. CDR3 DNA sequence: TGTGCCAGCAGTTACTCGTTGCTGGCAGATACGCAGTATTTT.

The chain carries TRBV12-3 or TRBV12-4 and TRBJ2-5; tentatively, D is TRBD2 (5 bases). The CDR3 has 13 residues. Trimming pared 6 bases from V and 4 bases from J, leaving 12 bases between. The CDR3 bases are TGTGCCAGCAGACCTAATGGAGGAGAGACCCAGTACTTC. Translated, it gives CASRPNGGETQYF.

The rearrangement uses TRBV7-2 and TRBJ1-2; TRBD1 is a possible D gene (5 bases). V was trimmed by 4 bases and J by 5 bases, leaving 17 bases between them. The CDR3 spans 15 residues. Germline V gene data show CDR1 as SGHTA and CDR2 as FQGNSA. The CDR3 bases are TGTGCCAGCAGCTCACCGGGGTTGGGGGGATATGGCTACACCTTC. Translation: CASSSPGLGGYGYTF.

This clonotype showed up just a few times. The chain joins TRBV6-6 to TRBJ1-2; D possibly corresponds to TRBD1 (5 bases). The CDR3 consists of 16 residues. The germline V gene encodes CDR1 MNHNY and CDR2 SVGAGI (reference sequence). V shed 5 bases and J shed 2 bases, with 18 bases lying between them. This CDR3 is CASSAPGTVSNYGYTF. CDR3 bases: TGTGCCAGCAGTGCTCCCGGGACGGTGTCCAACTATGGCTACACCTTC.